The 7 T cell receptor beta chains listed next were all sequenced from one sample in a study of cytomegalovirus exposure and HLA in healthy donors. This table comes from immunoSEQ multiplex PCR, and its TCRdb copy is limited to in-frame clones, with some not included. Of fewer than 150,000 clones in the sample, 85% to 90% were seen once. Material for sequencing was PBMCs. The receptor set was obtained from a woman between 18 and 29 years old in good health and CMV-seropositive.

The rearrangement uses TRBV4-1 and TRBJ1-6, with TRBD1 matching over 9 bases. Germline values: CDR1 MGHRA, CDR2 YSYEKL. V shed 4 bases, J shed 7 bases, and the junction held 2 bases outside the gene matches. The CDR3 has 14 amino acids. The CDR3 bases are TGCGCCAGCAGCCTCGGACAGGGGAATTCACCCCTCCACTTT. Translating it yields CASSLGQGNSPLHF.

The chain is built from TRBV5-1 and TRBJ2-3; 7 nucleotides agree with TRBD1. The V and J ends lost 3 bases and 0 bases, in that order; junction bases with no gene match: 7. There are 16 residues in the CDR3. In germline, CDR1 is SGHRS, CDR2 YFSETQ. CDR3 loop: CASSSRGRGSTDTQYF. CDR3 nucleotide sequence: TGCGCCAGCAGCTCAAGGGGGCGTGGGAGCACAGATACGCAGTATTTT. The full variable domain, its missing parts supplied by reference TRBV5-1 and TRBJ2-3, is KAGVTQTPRYLIKTRGQQVTLSCSPISGHRSVSWYQQTPGQGLQFLFEYFSETQRNKGNFPGRFSGRQFSNSRSEMNVSTLELGDSALYLCASSSRGRGSTDTQYFGPGTRLTVL.

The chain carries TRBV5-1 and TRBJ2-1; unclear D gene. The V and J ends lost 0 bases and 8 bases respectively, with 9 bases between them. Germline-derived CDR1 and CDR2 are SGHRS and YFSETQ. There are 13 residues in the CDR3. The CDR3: CASSLGSADEQFF. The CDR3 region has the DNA TGCGCCAGCAGCTTGGGTAGTGCCGATGAGCAGTTCTTC.

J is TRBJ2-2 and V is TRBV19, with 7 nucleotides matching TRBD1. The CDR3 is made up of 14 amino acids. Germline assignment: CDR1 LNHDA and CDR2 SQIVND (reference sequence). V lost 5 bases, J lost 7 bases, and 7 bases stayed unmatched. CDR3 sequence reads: CASSLRGWSGELFF. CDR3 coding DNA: TGTGCCAGTAGTCTCAGGGGGTGGAGCGGGGAGCTGTTTTTT.

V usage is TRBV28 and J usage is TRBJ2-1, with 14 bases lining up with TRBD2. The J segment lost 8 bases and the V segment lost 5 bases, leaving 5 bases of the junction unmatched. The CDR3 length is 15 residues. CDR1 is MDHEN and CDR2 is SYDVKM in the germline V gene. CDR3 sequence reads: CASSKGLAGVDEQFF. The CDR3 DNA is TGTGCCAGCAGTAAGGGACTAGCGGGAGTGGATGAGCAGTTCTTC.

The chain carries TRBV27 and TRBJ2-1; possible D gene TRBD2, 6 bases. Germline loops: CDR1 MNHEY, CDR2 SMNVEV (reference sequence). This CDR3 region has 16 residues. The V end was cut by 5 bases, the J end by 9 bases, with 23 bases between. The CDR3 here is CASSPQGTLLGGEQFF. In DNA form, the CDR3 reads TGTGCCAGCAGTCCTCAAGGGACTCTACTTGGGGGTGAGCAGTTCTTC.

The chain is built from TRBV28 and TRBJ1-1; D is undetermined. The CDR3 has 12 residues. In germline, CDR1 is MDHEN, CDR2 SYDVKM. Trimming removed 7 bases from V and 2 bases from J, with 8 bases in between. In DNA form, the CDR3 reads TGTGCCAGCACACACAGTAACACTGAAGCTTTCTTT. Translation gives CASTHSNTEAFF.